This T cell receptor beta chain was sequenced during a study of T cell responses to AZD1222 COVID-19 vaccine. The ends lost 3 bases at V and 6 bases at J; junction bases unmatched: 14. Germline CDR1 reads LNHDA; CDR2 reads SQIVND (reference sequence). This CDR3 region has 17 residues. Data came from immunoSEQ multiplex PCR; TCRdb stores just in-frame clones and leaves some out. The sample lists tens of thousands of clones; over 90% were seen once. Study outcomes and limitations: It should be noted that donors were predominantly white British and more often female, and clonal diversity was possibly underestimated.

A single count supports this clone. The target antigen is unknown. The sequence was collected from an adult in good health. The starting material was peripheral blood, obtained on day 0 of AZD1222 vaccination. The chain combines TRBV19 with TRBJ2-1, with TRBD1 identical over 7 bases. The CDR3 loop reads CASSIRDSAFPINEQFF. The CDR3 region has the DNA TGTGCCAGTAGTATTAGGGACAGCGCCTTCCCTATCAATGAGCAGTTCTTC.